These T cell receptor beta chains were read from a single sample in a study of beta chain features in type 1 diabetes. TCRdb's table, derived via immunoSEQ multiplex PCR, lists solely in-frame clones and lacks some. Here the sample spans 350,000 or so clones, about 19% being singletons. Specimen: naive CD4+ T cells from blood. These receptors all stem from a woman aged 18-29 years in good health. The CDR3 runs from the conserved cysteine through the conserved F or W. Each record gives: V gene, J gene, clone size, D gene, CDR3 protein, CDR3 DNA. A D gene is named only where the DNA matches it firmly. Size tells how often a clone was seen (once, few, many) or the class of an expanded clone, and some rows leave it out.

TRBV5-6	TRBJ2-7	NA	NA	CASSLQGYEQYF	TGTGCCAGCAGCTTACAGGGATACGAGCAGTACTTC
TRBV18	TRBJ1-2	few	TRBD1	CASSSALDRGSYGYTF	TGTGCCAGCTCATCTGCTCTGGACAGGGGAAGCTATGGCTACACCTTC
TRBV7-9	TRBJ1-1	NA	TRBD1	CASSKRQGVEAFF	TGTGCCAGCAGTAAACGACAGGGGGTGGAGGCTTTCTTT
TRBV7-2	TRBJ2-1	NA	TRBD2	CASSLQAGEDNEQFF	TGTGCCAGCAGCTTACAAGCGGGAGAGGACAATGAGCAGTTCTTC
TRBV7-9	TRBJ1-1	few	NA	CASSKGTAKMNTEAFF	TGTGCCAGCAGCAAAGGGACTGCCAAGATGAACACTGAAGCTTTCTTT
TRBV19	TRBJ2-1	NA	TRBD2	CAGASGGQYNEQFF	TGTGCCGGAGCTAGCGGGGGGCAATACAATGAGCAGTTCTTC
TRBV23-1	TRBJ1-5	few	TRBD1	CASRGGGTGTQPQHF	TGCGCCAGCAGGGGCGGCGGGACAGGGACTCAGCCCCAGCATTTT
TRBV7-6	TRBJ1-3	NA	TRBD1	CASSSEGAHSGNTIYF	TGTGCCAGCAGCTCCGAGGGGGCCCACTCTGGAAACACCATATATTTT
TRBV7-6	TRBJ2-5	NA	NA	CASSLSRRETQYF	TGTGCCAGCAGCTTAAGTCGGCGGGAGACCCAGTACTTC
TRBV30	TRBJ1-5	NA	TRBD1	CAWSPAGGYGPQHF	TGTGCCTGGAGTCCGGCAGGGGGGTATGGGCCCCAGCATTTT
TRBV7-3	TRBJ1-6	few	NA	CASSLVGGTNSPLHF	TGTGCCAGCAGCTTAGTCGGAGGGACTAATTCACCCCTCCACTTT
TRBV30	TRBJ2-6	many	TRBD1	CAWSDRGAGANVLTF	TGTGCCTGGAGCGACAGGGGAGCGGGGGCCAACGTCCTGACTTTC
TRBV4-3	TRBJ1-2	NA	TRBD1	CASSRDRENYGYTF	TGCGCCAGCAGCCGGGACAGGGAGAACTATGGCTACACCTTC
TRBV6-6	TRBJ1-6	NA	NA	CASSMDTGVSPLHF	TGTGCCAGCAGCATGGACACTGGGGTATCACCCCTCCACTTT
TRBV6-5	TRBJ1-6	NA	NA	CASSYVENNSPLHF	TGTGCCAGCAGTTACGTCGAGAATAATTCACCCCTCCACTTT
TRBV5-1	TRBJ2-3	few	TRBD2	CASSPGRLAQDTQYF	TGCGCCAGCAGCCCCGGGAGACTAGCCCAAGATACGCAGTATTTT
TRBV19	TRBJ2-7	NA	TRBD2	CASSIIISGSFHEQYF	TGTGCCAGTAGTATAATAATTAGCGGGAGTTTCCACGAGCAGTACTTC
TRBV7-6	TRBJ2-2	once	TRBD1	CASSPRQGVNTGELFF	TGTGCCAGCAGCCCGAGACAGGGAGTGAACACCGGGGAGCTGTTTTTT
TRBV7-9	TRBJ2-7	few	NA	CASSLESPVYEQYF	TGTGCCAGCAGCTTAGAATCGCCAGTCTACGAGCAGTACTTC
TRBV5-1	TRBJ2-5	NA	TRBD1	CASTFGQGQETQYF	TGCGCCAGCACCTTTGGACAGGGCCAAGAGACCCAGTACTTC
TRBV19	TRBJ1-1	few	NA	CATGGRKTEAFF	TGTGCCACGGGGGGGAGAAAAACTGAAGCTTTCTTT
TRBV21-1	TRBJ1-1	NA	NA	CASPGGGGTEAFF	TGTGCCAGCCCGGGGGGAGGTGGAACTGAAGCTTTCTTT
TRBV2	TRBJ1-1	NA	NA	CASSVQIEAFF	TGTGCCAGCAGTGTACAGATTGAAGCTTTCTTT
TRBV9	TRBJ2-3	few	NA	CASSVGLASTDTQYF	TGTGCCAGCAGCGTAGGGCTAGCGAGCACAGATACGCAGTATTTT
TRBV7-9	TRBJ1-1	NA	NA	CASSLQGHYTEAFF	TGTGCCAGCAGCTTACAGGGGCACTACACTGAAGCTTTCTTT
TRBV5-4	TRBJ2-3	few	TRBD2	CASSLQEGLAGGDTQYF	TGTGCCAGCAGCTTGCAGGAAGGACTAGCGGGAGGAGATACGCAGTATTTT
TRBV7-9	TRBJ2-7	NA	NA	CASSLADGEQYF	TGTGCCAGCAGCTTGGCAGATGGCGAGCAGTACTTC
TRBV25-1	TRBJ2-1	NA	NA	CASSPPGSSGNEQFF	TGTGCCAGCAGCCCACCCGGTAGCTCGGGCAATGAGCAGTTCTTC
TRBV7-6	TRBJ2-5	few	TRBD2	CASSQTSGGQETQYF	TGTGCCAGCAGCCAGACTAGCGGGGGGCAAGAGACCCAGTACTTC
TRBV10-3	TRBJ2-7	few	NA	CAIGRVLSYEQYF	TGTGCCATCGGGCGGGTCCTCTCCTACGAGCAGTACTTC
TRBV5-1	TRBJ2-7	NA	TRBD2	CASSPAWTSGSAFDEQYF	TGCGCCAGCAGCCCGGCCTGGACTAGCGGGAGTGCATTTGACGAGCAGTACTTC
TRBV11-2	TRBJ2-7	NA	NA	CASRFTYEQYF	TGTGCCAGCAGGTTTACCTACGAGCAGTACTTC
TRBV9	TRBJ1-1	NA	NA	CASSVGQVNTEAFF	TGTGCCAGCAGCGTAGGACAGGTGAACACTGAAGCTTTCTTT